Shown below are 32 T cell receptor beta chains from a single sample sequenced in a study of blood T cell repertoires in COVID-19. Assay used: immunoSEQ multiplex PCR; TCRdb lists only in-frame clones, some missing. The sample contains hundreds of thousands of clones, 89% of which appear only once. Sample: peripheral blood. These receptors were taken from a man aged 40-49 years with acute or convalescent COVID-19.

This clone was picked up one time. The rearrangement uses TRBV14 and TRBJ2-7; D may be TRBD1 (5 bases). From germline, CDR1 is SGHDN and CDR2 FVKESK. Trimming removed 4 bases at V and 5 bases at J, with 9 bases between. The CDR3 spans 12 residues. CDR3 nucleotide sequence: TGTGCCAGCAGCCTTCAGGGAAACGAGCAGTACTTC. Encoded protein: CASSLQGNEQYF.

V gene TRBV6-5 combines with J gene TRBJ1-1, with 7 bases identical to TRBD1. The CDR3 sequence is 14 residues long. Germline CDR1 and CDR2: MNHEY and SVGAGI. Trimming removed 6 bases from V and 2 bases from J; junction bases left unmatched: 6. CDR3 amino acids: CASRFRQGNTEAFF. Written as DNA, the CDR3 is TGTGCCAGCAGGTTCCGACAGGGAAACACTGAAGCTTTCTTT.

V gene TRBV28 combines with J gene TRBJ2-5; 7 bases are a match to TRBD1. Trimming cost V 5 bases and J 0 bases; bases outside gene matches: 12. Germline V gene data show CDR1 as MDHEN and CDR2 as SYDVKM. The CDR3 covers 17 residues. CDR3 protein: CASSGSDRASYQETQYF. The CDR3 nucleotides are TGTGCCAGCAGTGGATCCGACAGGGCCTCGTACCAAGAGACCCAGTACTTC.

The chain couples TRBV30 to TRBJ2-1, with 8 bases aligning to TRBD2. Trimming cost V 2 bases and J 5 bases; bases outside gene matches: 2. The CDR3 contains 13 residues. From germline, CDR1 is GTSNPN and CDR2 SVGIG (reference sequence). The CDR3 region has the DNA TGTGCCTGGAGTCCACTAGCGGACAATGAGCAGTTCTTC. This codes for CAWSPLADNEQFF.

The chain employs TRBV25-1 and TRBJ1-4; D is perhaps TRBD1 (5 bases). The CDR3 sequence is 14 residues long. V lost 3 bases to trimming and J lost 7 bases, with 12 bases between them. CDR1 MGHDK and CDR2 SYGVNS come from the germline V gene. Here the CDR3 reads CASSEAGSGEKLFF. CDR3 DNA sequence: TGTGCCAGCAGTGAGGCAGGGTCCGGTGAAAAACTGTTTTTT.

The chain joins TRBV19 to TRBJ1-2; 7 bases match TRBD1. The CDR3 length is 14 residues. V dropped 9 bases and J dropped 4; count of bases not matched to a gene: 11. Germline assignment: CDR1 LNHDA and CDR2 SQIVND (reference sequence). CDR3 in amino acids: CASYPGQTFYGYTF. The CDR3 bases are TGTGCCAGCTATCCGGGACAGACTTTCTATGGCTACACCTTC.

J is TRBJ2-7 and V is TRBV15; D perhaps matches TRBD1 (5 bases). This CDR3 is 16 amino acids long. The V gene's germline CDR1 is LNHNV and CDR2 YYDKDF (reference sequence). The ends were cut back, 0 bases at V and 2 bases at J, with 14 bases in the middle. The CDR3 loop is CATSRDRRGHTYEQYF. The CDR3 nucleotides are TGTGCCACCAGCAGAGATCGCAGAGGACACACCTACGAGCAGTACTTC.

The J gene is TRBJ1-1, the V gene TRBV28; no firm D call. With 5 bases removed from V and 4 bases from J, the gap between germline ends came to 14 bases. The germline gives CDR1 MDHEN, CDR2 SYDVKM. The CDR3 spans 14 residues. The CDR3, as DNA: TGTGCCAGCAGTACCACCGGGGTCGGCACTGAAGCTTTCTTT. Its translation is CASSTTGVGTEAFF.

This sequence joins TRBV5-1 and TRBJ2-7, with 7 bases lining up with TRBD2. Per germline, CDR1 SGHRS and CDR2 YFSETQ. Trimming at V came to 4 bases and at J to 0 bases, leaving 10 bases not matched to a gene. CDR3 length equals 16 residues. In DNA form, the CDR3 reads TGCGCCAGCAGCCCACTGCCGGCGGGGGACTCCTACGAGCAGTACTTC. Protein sequence: CASSPLPAGDSYEQYF.

This chain joins TRBV19 and TRBJ2-1, with 8 bases that match TRBD1. Germline CDR1 reads LNHDA; CDR2 reads SQIVND (reference sequence). The junction had 7 bases not matched to a gene; V was cut back by 2 bases and J by 7 bases. There are 15 residues in the CDR3. CDR3 sequence reads: CASSISGGLMNEQFF. The CDR3 DNA follows: TGTGCCAGTAGTATATCAGGGGGCCTGATGAATGAGCAGTTCTTC.

This clone was detected once. Here the CDR3 DNA reads TGTGCCAGCAGCTTACTCCCCCTCCGCGTCTCTGGAAACACCATATATTTT. This encodes CASSLLPLRVSGNTIYF. The V and J genes are TRBV7-2 and TRBJ1-3; D not certain. The length of the CDR3 is 17 residues. The V and J ends lost 2 bases and 0 bases respectively, with 14 bases between them. Germline V gene lookup returns CDR1 SGHTA and CDR2 FQGNSA.

The chain uses TRBV13 and TRBJ1-5, with no clear D. The V gene's germline CDR1 is PRHDT and CDR2 FYEKMQ (reference sequence). Between the trimmed V and J ends, which lost 4 bases and 5 bases, there was a span of 6 bases. The CDR3 loop spans 12 amino acids. The CDR3 sequence is CASSSAYQPQHF. The CDR3 DNA reads TGTGCCAGCAGCTCAGCGTATCAGCCCCAGCATTTT. Filled out from reference TRBV13 and TRBJ1-5, the complete variable domain reads AAGVIQSPRHLIKEKRETATLKCYPIPRHDTVYWYQQGPGQDPQFLISFYEKMQSDKGSIPDRFSAQQFSDYHSELNMSSLELGDSALYFCASSSAYQPQHFGDGTRLSIL.

The V gene is TRBV7-2, the J gene TRBJ1-2; TRBD1 agrees at 7 bases. The V gene end was trimmed by 4 bases and the J gene end by 8 bases; junction bases not matched to a gene: 4. This CDR3 has 12 residues. Germline V gene lookup returns CDR1 SGHTA and CDR2 FQGNSA. CDR3 amino acids: CASSSPGGGYTF. CDR3 sequence (DNA): TGTGCCAGCAGCTCCCCAGGGGGAGGCTACACCTTC.

The V call is TRBV29-1, the J call TRBJ2-7; 7 nucleotides agree with TRBD1. V dropped 5 bases and J dropped 4; count of bases not matched to a gene: 8. The V gene's germline CDR1 is SQVTM and CDR2 ANQGSEA. This CDR3 region has 13 residues. CDR3 in amino acids: CSVSGQVGYEQYF. CDR3 sequence (DNA): TGCAGCGTTTCCGGACAGGTAGGGTACGAGCAGTACTTC.

The chain joins TRBV19 to TRBJ2-6, with D tentatively TRBD2 (7 bases). The CDR3 runs to 16 residues. The germline V gene has CDR1 LNHDA and CDR2 SQIVND (reference sequence). V dropped 0 bases and J dropped 4 bases, with 10 bases sitting between them. CDR3: CASSIDRGAGANVLTF. CDR3 nucleotides: TGTGCCAGTAGTATAGATCGGGGGGCAGGGGCCAACGTCCTGACTTTC.

The rearrangement joins TRBV5-4 to TRBJ1-1; D perhaps matches TRBD1 (6 bases). Deletions cut 4 bases from V and 8 bases from J, with 15 bases between. CDR3 length equals 13 residues. Germline CDR1 SGHNT, CDR2 YYREEE (reference sequence). The CDR3 region is CASSLQGFLEAFF. The CDR3 DNA follows: TGTGCCAGCAGCCTGCAGGGGTTCTTAGAAGCTTTCTTT.

The chain carries TRBV29-1 and TRBJ2-3, with D perhaps matching TRBD1 (5 bases). The CDR3 consists of 14 residues. V lost 5 bases, J lost 2 bases, and 14 bases lay in between. Per the germline V gene, CDR1 is SQVTM and CDR2 is ANQGSEA. The CDR3 sequence is CSVRAGAITDTQYF. In nucleotides, the CDR3 is TGCAGCGTTAGAGCTGGGGCGATCACAGATACGCAGTATTTT.

The chain is built from TRBV27 and TRBJ2-7; a possible D gene is TRBD1 (6 bases). Trimming shortened V by 8 bases and J by 0 bases, and 14 bases separated the two germline ends. CDR3 size: 14 residues. Germline-derived CDR1 and CDR2 are MNHEY and SMNVEV (reference sequence). DNA of the CDR3: TGTGCCAGCCAGACGACAGGTAGCTCCTACGAGCAGTACTTC. Translation: CASQTTGSSYEQYF.

The CDR3 sequence: CASSVEGDTYEQYF. The CDR3 DNA reads as TGTGCCAGCAGCGTAGAGGGGGACACCTACGAGCAGTACTTC. V is TRBV9 and J is TRBJ2-7, with D perhaps matching TRBD1 (6 bases). From germline, CDR1 is SGDLS and CDR2 YYNGEE. Trimming removed 0 bases at V and 2 bases at J, with 9 bases between. The CDR3 runs 14 residues.

A single count supports this clone. J is TRBJ2-7 and V is TRBV11-2; 7 bases agree with TRBD1. Trimming removed 10 bases from V and 6 bases from J; junction bases left unmatched: 12. The CDR3 totals 13 residues. CDR1 and CDR2 from the germline V gene are SGHAT and FQNNGV. The CDR3, as DNA: TGTGCCACCGCAACAGGGGTTTTCAGCGAGCAGTACTTC. Translation: CATATGVFSEQYF.

This clone has more than one count but fewer than ten. The gene calls are TRBV7-3 and TRBJ1-1, with 12 bases matching TRBD1. The length of the CDR3 is 19 residues. V was pared by 1 base and J by 3 bases, with 12 bases of the junction left unmatched. Germline V gives CDR1 SGHTA, CDR2 FQGTGA. The CDR3 region is CASSLKRGWDRGLDTEAFF. DNA for the CDR3: TGTGCCAGCAGCTTAAAACGGGGTTGGGACAGGGGGCTCGACACTGAAGCTTTCTTT.

The gene calls are TRBV7-3 and TRBJ2-3; 8 bases match TRBD2. CDR3 length equals 15 residues. With 2 bases clipped from V and 2 bases from J, the junction kept 3 bases outside the gene matches. The germline gives CDR1 SGHTA, CDR2 FQGTGA. Written as DNA, the CDR3 is TGTGCCAGCAGCTTACGGGGGGGCTACACAGATACGCAGTATTTT. Translating gives CASSLRGGYTDTQYF.

The V gene is TRBV25-1, the J gene TRBJ1-2; D is possibly TRBD1 (5 bases). The CDR3 sequence is 14 residues long. Germline CDR1 MGHDK, CDR2 SYGVNS. Trimming pared 4 bases from V and 7 bases from J, leaving 16 bases between. DNA for the CDR3: TGTGCCAGCAGTGCCACCCTCCCGGGACTTGGCTACACCTTC. Translation gives CASSATLPGLGYTF.

This rearrangement joins TRBV2 to TRBJ1-1; tentative D call: TRBD1 (5 bases). Germline-derived CDR1 and CDR2 are SNHLY and FYNNEI. Trimming removed 5 bases at V and 0 bases at J, with 10 bases between. The CDR3 contains 14 residues. The CDR3 DNA sequence: TGTGCCAGCAGTCTTCAGGGTATGAACACTGAAGCTTTCTTT. As protein: CASSLQGMNTEAFF.

V and J are TRBV28 and TRBJ2-7, with D uncertain. Germline V lookup: CDR1 MDHEN, CDR2 SYDVKM. The length of the CDR3 is 10 residues. V lost 6 bases and J lost 4, with 4 bases in between. The CDR3 is CASSKYEQYF. CDR3 DNA: TGTGCCAGCAGCAAATACGAGCAGTACTTC.

This chain connects TRBV6-5 to TRBJ1-3, with 9 bases lining up with TRBD1. The CDR3 totals 15 residues. With V trimmed by 0 bases and J by 4 bases, 1 base remained unmatched. The germline gives CDR1 MNHEY, CDR2 SVGAGI. The CDR3 protein is CASSYSGTGGNTIYF. The DNA of the CDR3 is TGTGCCAGCAGTTACTCGGGGACAGGGGGAAACACCATATATTTT.

V gene TRBV15 combines with J gene TRBJ1-1, with 8 bases lining up with TRBD1. Germline CDR1 and CDR2: LNHNV and YYDKDF (reference sequence). The CDR3 is 15 amino acids. The J segment lost 8 bases and the V segment lost 0 bases, leaving 8 bases of the junction unmatched. This CDR3 reads CATSRDGTGAGEAFF. The CDR3 DNA follows: TGTGCCACCAGCAGAGACGGGACAGGCGCCGGCGAAGCTTTCTTT.

The chain employs TRBV3-1 (or the pseudogene TRBV3-2) and TRBJ1-3; D is ambiguous. Germline V lookup: CDR1 LGHDT, CDR2 YNNKEL (reference sequence). There are 15 residues in the CDR3. V was clipped by 0 bases and J by 0 bases, with 6 bases between them. The CDR3 DNA reads TGTGCCAGCAGCCAAGATACAAACTCTGGAAACACCATATATTTT. Protein sequence: CASSQDTNSGNTIYF.

This clone was observed a handful of times. Additional DNA sequences in this sample encode the identical CDR3. The genes are TRBV7-2 and TRBJ1-5, with D maybe TRBD1 (5 bases). The germline gives CDR1 SGHTA, CDR2 FQGNSA. The CDR3 is 15 residues long. The ends were cut back, 2 bases at V and 0 bases at J, with 8 bases in the middle. The CDR3 reads CASSLQGLSNQPQHF. DNA of the CDR3: TGTGCCAGCAGCTTACAGGGTCTTAGCAATCAGCCCCAGCATTTT.

This clone was recorded once. The chain recombines TRBV9 with TRBJ2-1; D might be TRBD2 (6 bases). CDR3 size: 13 residues. Trimming left V 3 bases short and J 7 bases short, with 11 bases between. Germline CDR1 reads SGDLS; CDR2 reads YYNGEE. DNA for the CDR3: TGTGCCAGCAGCGACGGGACTTTAAATGAGCAGTTCTTC. Translated, it gives CASSDGTLNEQFF.

The rearrangement joins TRBV4-1 to TRBJ2-7; possible D gene TRBD2, 7 bases. CDR1 is MGHRA, CDR2 YSYEKL, per germline. V dropped 0 bases and J dropped 4 bases, with 13 bases sitting between them. The length of the CDR3 is 15 residues. The CDR3 coding sequence is TGCGCCAGCAGCCAAGATGGGGGAGGGGGATACGAGCAGTACTTC. Residues: CASSQDGGGGYEQYF.

This clone was detected only once. The gene calls are TRBV6-5 and TRBJ2-1; the match to TRBD1 covers 9 bases. Germline-derived CDR1 and CDR2 are MNHEY and SVGAGI. V dropped 5 bases and J dropped 9; count of bases not matched to a gene: 11. The CDR3 covers 15 residues. CDR3 sequence: CASSPLGQGRGEQFF. CDR3 in DNA: TGTGCCAGCAGTCCCCTGGGACAGGGAAGGGGTGAGCAGTTCTTC.